Following are 4 T cell receptor beta chains from one sample sequenced in a study of breast tumors, draining lymph nodes, adjacent tissues. Axillary draining lymph nodes of breast cancer patients supplied the node samples. TCRdb itself ran the multiplex PCR reads through MiXCR, one entry per CDR3 protein. The sample shows roughly 120,000 distinct CDR3 sequences, 20% of them seen only once. Sequencing was done on a sample of axillary lymph node tissue. The receptors shown here come from a female donor with breast cancer. Some clones in this sample may be carry-over from other donors' samples.

This clonotype was detected many times. The V gene is TRBV29-1, the J gene TRBJ2-3; 9 nucleotides line up with TRBD2. The length of the CDR3 is 14 residues. V lost 7 bases, J lost 0 bases, and 5 bases stayed unmatched. From germline, CDR1 is SQVTM and CDR2 ANQGSEA. CDR3 in DNA: TGCAGCGCCCAAGCGGGGGGCAGCACAGATACGCAGTATTTT. The encoded protein is CSAQAGGSTDTQYF.

This clonotype was observed a few times. V is TRBV19 and J is TRBJ2-1, with 13 nucleotides matching TRBD2. Germline V gives CDR1 LNHDA, CDR2 SQIVND (reference sequence). The J segment lost 10 bases and the V segment lost 5 bases, leaving 11 bases of the junction unmatched. This CDR3 is built from 16 residues. As DNA, the CDR3 is TGTGCCAGTAGTGTACAACTAGCGGGAGGGCCTAGGGAGCAGTTCTTC. It specifies CASSVQLAGGPREQFF.

This clonotype was counted at least ten times. The rearrangement links TRBV20-1 to TRBJ1-2; TRBD1 might be the D (5 bases). Germline-derived CDR1 and CDR2 are DFQATT and SNEGSKA (reference sequence). The CDR3 has 12 residues. The V gene lost 5 bases and the J gene lost 5 bases, with 12 bases spanning the gap. The DNA of the CDR3 is TGCAGTGCTCACACGGGGGGTTATGGCTACACCTTC. Translation gives CSAHTGGYGYTF.

With regard to this clonotype: This may be a read error, as it is one base from a much larger clone. The chain recombines TRBV6-2 or TRBV6-3 with TRBJ2-1; 8 positions agree with TRBD1. Per the germline V gene, CDR1 is MNHEY and CDR2 is SVGEGT. V shed 5 bases and J 6 bases; nucleotides not matched to a gene: 15. There are 17 residues in the CDR3. The CDR3 protein is CASSGHRRTGTANEQFF. As DNA, the CDR3 is TGTGCCAGCAGTGGGCATCGCCGGACAGGGACGGCCAATGAGCAGTTCTTC.